Below are 14 T cell receptor beta chains sequenced from a single sample in a study of control samples from healthy donors and cancer patients. Measured with immunoSEQ multiplex PCR; TCRdb has only the in-frame clones, and not every one. The sample carries about 74,000 clones, 70% to 90% recorded once. Material for sequencing was blood. All receptors come from a woman between 45 and 65 years old in good health.

This chain connects TRBV29-1 to TRBJ1-4; weak D call: TRBD1 (5 bases). V was pared by 6 bases and J by 2 bases, with 16 bases between. Germline V lookup: CDR1 SQVTM, CDR2 ANQGSEA. The CDR3 contains 15 residues. The CDR3 bases are TGCAGCGTGTTTTTTAAGGGGTCTACTAATGAAAAACTGTTTTTT. This gives the protein CSVFFKGSTNEKLFF.

This clone has just a few counts. The rearrangement joins TRBV30 to TRBJ2-3, with D possibly matching TRBD1 (7 bases). This CDR3 spans 14 amino acids. CDR1 is GTSNPN, CDR2 SVGIG, per germline (reference sequence). Trimming pared 5 bases from V and 2 bases from J, leaving 14 bases between. Written as DNA, the CDR3 is TGTGCCTGGCAGGGGGACTTTTACACAGATACGCAGTATTTT. The encoded protein is CAWQGDFYTDTQYF.

The chain combines TRBV6-2 or TRBV6-3 with TRBJ1-2; no clear D. The ends were cut back, 6 bases at V and 10 bases at J, with 18 bases in the middle. The CDR3 is 13 amino acids. Germline loops: CDR1 MNHEY, CDR2 SVGEGT. The CDR3 region is CASSPLIGIPYTF. For the CDR3, the DNA is TGTGCCAGCAGCCCCTTGATCGGTATACCCTACACCTTC.

V gene TRBV7-9 combines with J gene TRBJ2-7; TRBD1 matches at 9 bases. The trim removed 5 bases at V and 5 bases at J, leaving 7 bases unmatched. The CDR3 has 14 residues. Germline V gene lookup returns CDR1 SEHNR and CDR2 FQNEAQ (reference sequence). The CDR3: CASSPGQGPDEQYF. The CDR3 nucleotides are TGTGCCAGCAGCCCCGGACAGGGGCCGGACGAGCAGTACTTC.

The chain is built from TRBV15 and TRBJ1-2; TRBD1 agrees at 8 bases. The germline V gene encodes CDR1 LNHNV and CDR2 YYDKDF (reference sequence). The length of the CDR3 is 13 residues. The junction had 5 bases not matched to a gene; V was cut back by 3 bases and J by 8 bases. The CDR3 sequence is CATSRAGGEGYTF. The DNA for the CDR3 is TGTGCCACCAGCAGGGCAGGGGGCGAGGGCTACACCTTC. Based on the CDR3 plus reference TRBV15 and TRBJ1-2, the full variable domain is DAMVIQNPRYQVTQFGKPVTLSCSQTLNHNVMYWYQQKSSQAPKLLFHYYDKDFNNEADTPDNFQSRRPNTSFCFLDIRSPGLGDTAMYLCATSRAGGEGYTFGSGTRLTVV.

The rearrangement uses TRBV9 and TRBJ1-6, with D unresolved. The CDR3 consists of 15 residues. V lost 0 bases and J 0 bases, leaving 4 bases between the germline ends. CDR1 SGDLS and CDR2 YYNGEE come from the germline V gene. The CDR3, as DNA: TGTGCCAGCAGCGTAGACGGCTCCTATAATTCACCCCTCCACTTT. This sequence encodes CASSVDGSYNSPLHF.

The rearrangement links TRBV7-9 to TRBJ1-1, with D possibly TRBD1 on 5 matching bases. CDR3 length: 13 residues. The V end lost 1 base, the J end lost 10 bases, and 13 bases lay between the germline ends. Germline-derived CDR1 and CDR2 are SEHNR and FQNEAQ (reference sequence). The CDR3 loop is CASSLDVRDGAFF. The CDR3 bases are TGTGCCAGCAGCTTAGATGTCCGGGACGGAGCTTTCTTT.

This chain connects TRBV5-6 to TRBJ2-3; D gene uncertain. The CDR3 length is 12 residues. V lost 1 base to trimming and J lost 5 bases, with 5 bases between them. CDR1 and CDR2 (germline): SGHDT, YYEEEE. CDR3 nucleotides: TGTGCCAGCAGCTTGTATCTAGATACGCAGTATTTT. Translating it yields CASSLYLDTQYF.

The sample holds one count of this clone. This chain joins TRBV6-1 and TRBJ2-4; possible D gene TRBD2, 5 bases. CDR1 is MNHNS and CDR2 is SASEGT in the germline V gene. This CDR3 is 16 amino acids long. The germline V and J ends were trimmed by 3 bases and 0 bases, with 12 bases remaining between them. Here the CDR3 DNA reads TGTGCCAGCAGTGACCCTGCCAGCGGAGCCAAAAACATTCAGTACTTC. Its translation: CASSDPASGAKNIQYF.

This clone has only a few counts. V and J are TRBV30 and TRBJ2-2; TRBD1 aligns across 10 bases. Germline CDR1 reads GTSNPN; CDR2 reads SVGIG (reference sequence). V gave up 5 bases and J gave up 7 bases; unmatched junction bases: 7. The CDR3 is 14 amino acids. The CDR3 nucleotides read TGTGCCTGGTCTGGGGACAGGGGAATCGGGGAGCTGTTTTTT. This translates into CAWSGDRGIGELFF.

The chain links TRBV6-6 to TRBJ2-3; 8 positions match TRBD1. The V gene's germline CDR1 is MNHNY and CDR2 SVGAGI (reference sequence). This CDR3 is 14 amino acids long. With V trimmed by 6 bases and J by 6 bases, 8 bases remained unmatched. This CDR3 reads CASRRAQGADTQYF. CDR3 nucleotide sequence: TGTGCCAGCAGACGCGCCCAGGGGGCGGATACGCAGTATTTT.

V usage is TRBV6-5 and J usage is TRBJ1-1, with D uncertain. Germline CDR1 is MNHEY and CDR2 is SVGAGI. With 8 bases removed from V and 3 bases from J, the gap between germline ends came to 7 bases. The CDR3 loop spans 11 amino acids. Here the CDR3 DNA reads TGTGCCAGCCTATTATACACTGAAGCTTTCTTT. Its translation: CASLLYTEAFF.

V is TRBV9 and J is TRBJ1-4; TRBD1 aligns across 9 bases. Looked up from germline, CDR1 is SGDLS and CDR2 is YYNGEE. The length of the CDR3 is 14 residues. With 4 bases clipped from V and 10 bases from J, the junction kept 8 bases outside the gene matches. The CDR3 DNA reads as TGTGCCAGCAGCCCAAGGGACAGGGCTGGAAAACTGTTTTTT. Its translation is CASSPRDRAGKLFF.

V is TRBV4-1 and J is TRBJ2-2; D may be TRBD1 or TRBD2 (5 bases each). Germline CDR1 is MGHRA and CDR2 is YSYEKL. CDR3 length equals 13 residues. V lost 6 bases and J 10 bases, leaving 15 bases between the germline ends. CDR3 in amino acids: CASRGPNQEELFF. The CDR3 nucleotides read TGCGCCAGCAGGGGACCTAACCAGGAGGAGCTGTTTTTT.